This T cell receptor (beta chain) was found in a study of blood T cell repertoires in COVID-19. In the authors' workflow: The authors estimated nucleated cell counts from reference gene primer amplification. Profiling relied on immunoSEQ multiplex PCR, and the TCRdb table lists in-frame clones only, not all of them. That table supplies the V and J calls and clone size; D and trimming were determined from the DNA. The sample lists approximately 90,000 clones, 89% seen once, with under 5.5% in the top ten. In Seattle, patients joined the study during active infection and were tracked longitudinally. The CDR3 consists of 13 residues. Germline lookup yields CDR1 KGHDR and CDR2 SFDVKD. After removal of 5 bases from V and 8 bases from J, the junction contained 6 bases not matched to a gene.

This rearrangement joins TRBV24-1 to TRBJ1-2; TRBD1 aligns across 8 bases. This clonotype was obtained from a man aged 60-69 years with COVID-19, enrolled during active disease. Sequenced: peripheral blood. CDR3 coding DNA: TGTGCCACCAGTGCGACAGGGGACGACGGCTACACCTTC. Encoded protein: CATSATGDDGYTF.